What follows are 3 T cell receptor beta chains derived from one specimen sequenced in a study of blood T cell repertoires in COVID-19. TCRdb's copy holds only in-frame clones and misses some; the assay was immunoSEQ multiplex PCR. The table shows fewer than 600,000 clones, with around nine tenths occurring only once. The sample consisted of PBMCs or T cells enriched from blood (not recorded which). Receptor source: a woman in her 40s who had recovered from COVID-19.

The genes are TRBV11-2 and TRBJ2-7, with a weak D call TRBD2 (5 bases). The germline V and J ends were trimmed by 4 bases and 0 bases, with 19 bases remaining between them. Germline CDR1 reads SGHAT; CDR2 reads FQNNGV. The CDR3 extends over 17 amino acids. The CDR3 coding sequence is TGTGCCAGCAGCTCGCCCTTGGTTTTTAGCGACTCCTACGAGCAGTACTTC. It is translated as CASSSPLVFSDSYEQYF.

CDR3 sequence reads: CASSQSLLQRELNTGELFF. The DNA for the CDR3 is TGCGCCAGCAGCCAATCCCTATTGCAGCGGGAGCTGAACACCGGGGAGCTGTTTTTT. The gene calls are TRBV4-3 and TRBJ2-2, with 8 bases identical to TRBD2. The CDR3 has 19 residues. Losses at the gene ends were 2 bases for V and 1 base for J; bases not matched to a gene: 12. Germline V CDR1 and CDR2: LGHNA, YSLEER.

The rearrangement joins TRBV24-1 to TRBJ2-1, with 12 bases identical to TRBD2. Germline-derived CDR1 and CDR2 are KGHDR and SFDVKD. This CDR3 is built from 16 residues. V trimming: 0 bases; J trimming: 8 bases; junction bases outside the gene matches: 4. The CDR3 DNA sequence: TGTGCCACCAGTGATTTGGGGCTAGCGGGAGGGGATGAGCAGTTCTTC. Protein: CATSDLGLAGGDEQFF.